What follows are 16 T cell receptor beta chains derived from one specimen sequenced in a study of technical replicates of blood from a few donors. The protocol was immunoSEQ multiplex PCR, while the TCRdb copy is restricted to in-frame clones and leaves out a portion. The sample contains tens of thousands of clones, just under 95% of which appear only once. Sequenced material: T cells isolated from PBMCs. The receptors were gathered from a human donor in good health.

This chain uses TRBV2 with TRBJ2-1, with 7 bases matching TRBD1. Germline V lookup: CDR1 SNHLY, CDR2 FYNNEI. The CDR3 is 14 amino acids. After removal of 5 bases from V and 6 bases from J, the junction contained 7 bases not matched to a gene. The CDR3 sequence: CASSPGQVLNEQFF. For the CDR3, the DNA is TGTGCCAGCAGTCCCGGACAGGTACTCAATGAGCAGTTCTTC.

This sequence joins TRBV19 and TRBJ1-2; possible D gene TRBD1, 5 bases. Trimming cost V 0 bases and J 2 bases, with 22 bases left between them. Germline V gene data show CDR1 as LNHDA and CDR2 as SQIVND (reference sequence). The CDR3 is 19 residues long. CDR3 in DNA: TGTGCCAGTAGTATAGATCGGGCAGGGCGCAACGTGTTGAACTATGGCTACACCTTC. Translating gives CASSIDRAGRNVLNYGYTF.

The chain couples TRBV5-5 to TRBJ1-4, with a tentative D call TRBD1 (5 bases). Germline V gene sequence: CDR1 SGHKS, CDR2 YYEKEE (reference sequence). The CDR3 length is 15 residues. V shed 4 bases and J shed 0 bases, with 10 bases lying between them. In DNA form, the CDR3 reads TGTGCCAGCAGCGATGGACATTCAACTAATGAAAAACTGTTTTTT. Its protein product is CASSDGHSTNEKLFF.

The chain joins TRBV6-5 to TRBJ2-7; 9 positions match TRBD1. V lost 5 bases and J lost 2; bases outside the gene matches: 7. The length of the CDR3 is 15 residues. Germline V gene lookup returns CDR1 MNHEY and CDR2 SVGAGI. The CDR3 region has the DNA TGTGCCAGCAGTAGGACAGGGGAAATTACCTACGAGCAGTACTTC. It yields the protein CASSRTGEITYEQYF.

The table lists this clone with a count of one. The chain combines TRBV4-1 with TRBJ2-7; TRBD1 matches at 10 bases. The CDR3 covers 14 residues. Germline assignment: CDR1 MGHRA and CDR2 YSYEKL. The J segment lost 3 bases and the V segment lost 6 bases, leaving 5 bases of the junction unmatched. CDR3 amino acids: CASSFGTGDYEQYF. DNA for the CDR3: TGCGCCAGCAGTTTCGGGACAGGGGACTACGAGCAGTACTTC.

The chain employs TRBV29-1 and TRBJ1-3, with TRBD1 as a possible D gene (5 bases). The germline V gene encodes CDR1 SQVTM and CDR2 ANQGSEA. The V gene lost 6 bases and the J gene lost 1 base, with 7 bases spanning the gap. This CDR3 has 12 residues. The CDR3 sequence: CSVQESGNTIYF. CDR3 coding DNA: TGCAGCGTACAGGAATCTGGAAACACCATATATTTT.

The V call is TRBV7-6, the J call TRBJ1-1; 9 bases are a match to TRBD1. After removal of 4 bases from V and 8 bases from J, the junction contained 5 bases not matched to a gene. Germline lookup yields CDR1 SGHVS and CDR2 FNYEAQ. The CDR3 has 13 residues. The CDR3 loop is CASSSGQGTEAFF. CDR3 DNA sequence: TGTGCCAGCAGCTCCGGACAGGGGACCGAAGCTTTCTTT.

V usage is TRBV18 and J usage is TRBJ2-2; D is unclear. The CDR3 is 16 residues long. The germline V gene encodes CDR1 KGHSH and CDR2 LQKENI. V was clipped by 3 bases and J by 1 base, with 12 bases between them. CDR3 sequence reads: CASSPIESLNTGELFF. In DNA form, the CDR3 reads TGTGCCAGCTCACCTATCGAGTCCCTGAACACCGGGGAGCTGTTTTTT.

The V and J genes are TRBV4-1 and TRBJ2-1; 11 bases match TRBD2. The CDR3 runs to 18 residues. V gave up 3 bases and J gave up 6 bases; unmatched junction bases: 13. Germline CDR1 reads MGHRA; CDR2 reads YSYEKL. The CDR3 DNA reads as TGCGCCAGCAGCCACCCTGCACATAGCGGGAGGGCCGGCAATGAGCAGTTCTTC. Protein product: CASSHPAHSGRAGNEQFF.

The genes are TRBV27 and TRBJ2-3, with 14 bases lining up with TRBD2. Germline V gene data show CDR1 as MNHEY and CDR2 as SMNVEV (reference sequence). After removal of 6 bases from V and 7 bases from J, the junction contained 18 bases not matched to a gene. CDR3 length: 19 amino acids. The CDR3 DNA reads TGTGCCAGCAGCAGGGGCTCCCGACTAGCGGGAGGGCCTTTTCATACGCAGTATTTT. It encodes CASSRGSRLAGGPFHTQYF.

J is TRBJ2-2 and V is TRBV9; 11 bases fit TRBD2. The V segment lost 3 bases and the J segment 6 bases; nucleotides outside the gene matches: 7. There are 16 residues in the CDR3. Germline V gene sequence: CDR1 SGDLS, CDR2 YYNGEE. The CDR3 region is CASSGLSGRAPGELFF. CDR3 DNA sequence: TGTGCCAGCAGCGGACTTAGCGGGAGGGCCCCCGGGGAGCTGTTTTTT.

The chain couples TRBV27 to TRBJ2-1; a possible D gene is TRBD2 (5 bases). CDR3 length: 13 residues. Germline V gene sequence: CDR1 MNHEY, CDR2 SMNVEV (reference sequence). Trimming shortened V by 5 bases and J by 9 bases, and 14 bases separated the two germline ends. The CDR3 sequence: CASSRETRGEQFF. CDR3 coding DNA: TGTGCCAGCAGTAGAGAAACTCGGGGTGAGCAGTTCTTC.

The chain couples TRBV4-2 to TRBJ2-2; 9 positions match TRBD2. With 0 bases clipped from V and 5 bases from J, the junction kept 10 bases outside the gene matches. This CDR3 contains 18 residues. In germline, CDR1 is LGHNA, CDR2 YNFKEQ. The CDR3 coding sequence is TGTGCCAGCAGCCAAGATGCCTTAAGCGGGAGGATTACCGGGGAGCTGTTTTTT. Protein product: CASSQDALSGRITGELFF.

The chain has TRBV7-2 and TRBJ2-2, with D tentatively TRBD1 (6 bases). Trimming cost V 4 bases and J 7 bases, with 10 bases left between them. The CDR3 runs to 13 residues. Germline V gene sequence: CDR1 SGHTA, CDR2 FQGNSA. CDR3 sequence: CASSYTGNGELFF. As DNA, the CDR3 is TGTGCCAGCAGCTACACAGGGAACGGGGAGCTGTTTTTT.

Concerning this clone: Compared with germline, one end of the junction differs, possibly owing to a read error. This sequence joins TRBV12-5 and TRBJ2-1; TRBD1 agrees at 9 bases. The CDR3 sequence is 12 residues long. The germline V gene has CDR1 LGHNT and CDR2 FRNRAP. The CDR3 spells CASGFHRDRAIF. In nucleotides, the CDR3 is TGTGCTAGTGGTTTTCACCGGGACAGGGCTATCTTC.

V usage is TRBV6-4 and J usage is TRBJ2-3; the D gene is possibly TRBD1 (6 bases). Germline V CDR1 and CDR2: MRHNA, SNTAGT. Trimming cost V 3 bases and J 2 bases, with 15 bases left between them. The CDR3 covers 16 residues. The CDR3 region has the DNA TGTGCCAGCAGTGAAACCAGGGGCACACACACAGATACGCAGTATTTT. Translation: CASSETRGTHTDTQYF.